Detailed here is one T cell receptor beta chain. Its antigen remains unidentified. This sample was taken from a study of shared clonotypes between healthy human individuals. Study results and caveats: In contrast to clonotypes shared by all four donors, non-shared clonotypes had lower generation probabilities. Rarefaction exposed incomplete sorted-subset sequencing despite large depth.

The assay was run at deep level. Some clones are missing from TCRdb's copy, which holds only in-frame ones; the method was immunoSEQ multiplex PCR. The table shows over a million clones, with about 80% occurring only once. The specimen was memory CD4+ T cells from PBMCs. Regarding subset: CD45RA-negative fraction. This TCR came from a man aged 18 to 30 in good health. Some clones in this sample may be carry-over from other donors' samples.

CDR3 in DNA: TGCAGCGTTGAAGGGCCAAGCGCGACCTACAATGAGCAGTTCTTC. Its translation is CSVEGPSATYNEQFF. V is TRBV29-1 and J is TRBJ2-1; D ambiguous. The CDR3 runs 15 residues. V was clipped by 1 base and J by 2 bases, with 12 bases between them. Germline assignment: CDR1 SQVTM and CDR2 ANQGSEA.